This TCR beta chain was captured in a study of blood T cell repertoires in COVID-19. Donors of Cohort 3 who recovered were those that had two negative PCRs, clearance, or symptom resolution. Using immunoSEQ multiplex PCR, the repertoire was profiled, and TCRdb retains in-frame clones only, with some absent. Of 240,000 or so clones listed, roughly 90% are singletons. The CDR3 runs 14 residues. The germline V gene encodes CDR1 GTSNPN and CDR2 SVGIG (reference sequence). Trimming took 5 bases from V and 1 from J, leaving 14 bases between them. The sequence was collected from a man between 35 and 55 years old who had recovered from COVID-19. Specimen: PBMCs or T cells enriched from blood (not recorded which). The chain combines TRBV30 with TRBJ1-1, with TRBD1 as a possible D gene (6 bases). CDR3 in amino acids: CAWRRDTRNTEAFF. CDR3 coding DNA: TGTGCCTGGCGAAGGGACACCAGGAACACTGAAGCTTTCTTT.